The source of this T cell receptor beta chain is a study of T cell responses to AZD1222 COVID-19 vaccine. Study outcomes and limitations: Of the AZD1222 recipients, only six or seven were seropositive at baseline.

TCRdb's copy holds only in-frame clones and misses some; the assay was immunoSEQ multiplex PCR. Of tens of thousands of clones in the sample, about four fifths are singletons; the top ten hold roughly 25%. For this clone: Its antigen is unknown.

The germline gives CDR1 GTSNPN, CDR2 SVGIG (reference sequence). CDR3 length: 13 amino acids. J was trimmed by 5 bases and V by 3 bases; bases with no gene match: 6. The chain is built from TRBV30 and TRBJ1-1; 7 nucleotides agree with TRBD1. The sequence was collected from an adult who received the AZD1222 COVID-19 vaccine. The specimen comprised peripheral blood, sampled 28 days after the second AZD1222 dose. The CDR3 is CAWSVQGRTEAFF. The DNA of the CDR3 is TGTGCCTGGAGCGTACAGGGGCGAACTGAAGCTTTCTTT.